This TCR beta chain was sequenced in a study of shared clonotypes between healthy human individuals. The germline V gene encodes CDR1 SGHAT and CDR2 FQDESV (reference sequence). Trimming took off 2 bases at V and 1 base at J, with 12 bases between the two ends. CDR3 length: 17 amino acids. Naive CD8 populations comprised CD45RO-negative cells positively selected for CCR7, excluding terminally differentiated effector memory CD45RA+ cells. Profiled with immunoSEQ multiplex PCR; TCRdb holds only in-frame clones, not every one. The table lists 560,000 or so clones, 96% of them singletons. Material for sequencing was naive CD8+ T cells sorted from blood. This chain uses TRBV11-1 with TRBJ2-6, with D uncertain. The source is a woman aged 25 to 39 in good health. CDR3 sequence (DNA): TGTGCCAGCAGCTTATCGGCAGTTGAATCTGGGGCCAACGTCCTGACTTTC. Translation: CASSLSAVESGANVLTF. The full variable domain, its missing parts supplied by reference TRBV11-1 and TRBJ2-6, is EAEVAQSPRYKITEKSQAVAFWCDPISGHATLYWYRQILGQGPELLVQFQDESVVDDSQLPKDRFSAERLKGVDSTLKIQPAELGDSAMYLCASSLSAVESGANVLTFGAGSRLTVL.